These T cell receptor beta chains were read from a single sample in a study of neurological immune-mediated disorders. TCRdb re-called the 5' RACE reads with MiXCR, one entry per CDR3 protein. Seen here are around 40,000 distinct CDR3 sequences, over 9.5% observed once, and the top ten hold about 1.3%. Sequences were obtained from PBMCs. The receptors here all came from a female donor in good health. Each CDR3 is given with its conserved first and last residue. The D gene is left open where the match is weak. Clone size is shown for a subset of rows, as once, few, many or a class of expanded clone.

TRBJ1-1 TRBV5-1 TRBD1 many TGCGCCAGCAGCGACCGGGACAGGGGGTCCACTGAAGCTTTCTTT CASSDRDRGSTEAFF
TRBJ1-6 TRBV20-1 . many TGCAGTGCCACTCTTGAGGGCGCCTATAATTCACCCCTCCACTTT CSATLEGAYNSPLHF
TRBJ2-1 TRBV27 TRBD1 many TGTGCCAGCAGTTTATCGGGACAGGGGGCTTTCAATGAGCAGTTCTTC CASSLSGQGAFNEQFF
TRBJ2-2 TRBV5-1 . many TGCGCCAGCAGCCCGGACGGGACCGGGGAGCTGTTTTTT CASSPDGTGELFF
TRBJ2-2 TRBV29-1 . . TGCAGCGTTGTAGGGACGGTGAACACCGGGGAGCTGTTTTTT CSVVGTVNTGELFF
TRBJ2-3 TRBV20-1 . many TGCAGTGCTAGAGATTGGGGCGGGGTGTCCGATACGCAGTATTTT CSARDWGGVSDTQYF
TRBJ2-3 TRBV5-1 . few TGCGCCACCTCGCTAGTCGGAGATACGCAGTATTTT CATSLVGDTQYF
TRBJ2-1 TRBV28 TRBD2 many TGTGCCAGCACCAATCCTAGCGGTCCGGTCAATGAGCAGTTCTTC CASTNPSGPVNEQFF
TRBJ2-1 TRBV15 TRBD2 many TGTGCCACCAGCAGAGATCAGGGAGGGAGAGGCCATGAGCAGTTCTTC CATSRDQGGRGHEQFF
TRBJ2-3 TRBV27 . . TGTGCCAGCAGTATGGGAAGGGGAGGTGGAGATACGCAGTATTTT CASSMGRGGGDTQYF
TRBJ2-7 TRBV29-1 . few TGCAGCGTTGGGCAGGGTCTGGAAGACGAGCAGTACTTC CSVGQGLEDEQYF
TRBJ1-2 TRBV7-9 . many TGTGCCAGCAGCCTCCGCCCTGTCTCCCATGGCTACACCTTC CASSLRPVSHGYTF
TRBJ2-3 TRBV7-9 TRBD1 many TGTGCCAGCAGCTCGAATTGGGGGGACAGGGGGCCGGACTCGCCGATCGAAACCGGCGATACGCAGTATTTT CASSSNWGDRGPDSPIETGDTQYF
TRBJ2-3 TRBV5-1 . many TGCGCCAGCAGCTTGGGTTTGGTACAGGGCGGAGATAGGACGCAGTATTTT CASSLGLVQGGDRTQYF
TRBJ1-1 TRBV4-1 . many TGCGCCAGCAGCCAAGACTGGGTTTATCAAGCTTTCTTT CASSQDWVYQAFF